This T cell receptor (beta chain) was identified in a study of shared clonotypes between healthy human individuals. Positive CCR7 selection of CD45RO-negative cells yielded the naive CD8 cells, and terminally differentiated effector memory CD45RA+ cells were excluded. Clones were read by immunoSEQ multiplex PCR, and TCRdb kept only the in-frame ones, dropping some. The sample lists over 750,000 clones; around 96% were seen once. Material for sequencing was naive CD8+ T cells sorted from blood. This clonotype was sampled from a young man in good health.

CDR3 bases: TGTGCCAGCAGTGAAGGGGGAGGAACTGAAGCTTTCTTT. Its protein product is CASSEGGGTEAFF. The chain uses TRBV6-4 and TRBJ1-1, with a tentative D call TRBD1 (6 bases). The germline V and J ends were trimmed by 3 bases and 5 bases, with 10 bases remaining between them. This CDR3 has 13 amino acids. Germline V gene lookup returns CDR1 MRHNA and CDR2 SNTAGT.